The clone carrying this T cell receptor (beta chain) was seen ten or more times. V dropped 5 bases and J dropped 2; count of bases not matched to a gene: 9. The CDR3 length is 15 residues. Germline CDR1 and CDR2: SGHTA and FQGNSA. This sample is part of a study of T cell repertoires in cytomegalovirus infection. Study-level information: Signatures in public TCR beta sequences pointed to both CMV infection and matching HLA type.

MiXCR, applied by TCRdb to the reads, yields one record per CDR3 protein. The data show some 180,000 distinct CDR3 sequences, 9.5% seen once. The gene calls are TRBV7-2 and TRBJ2-7; TRBD2 matches 7 bases. Sequenced: PBMCs. The sequence derives from a human donor in good health (CMV status not recorded). Some clones in this sample may be carry-over from other donors' samples. DNA of the CDR3: TGTGCCAGCAGCCCTACTAGCGCACTAACCTACGAGCAGTACTTC. Amino acid sequence: CASSPTSALTYEQYF.